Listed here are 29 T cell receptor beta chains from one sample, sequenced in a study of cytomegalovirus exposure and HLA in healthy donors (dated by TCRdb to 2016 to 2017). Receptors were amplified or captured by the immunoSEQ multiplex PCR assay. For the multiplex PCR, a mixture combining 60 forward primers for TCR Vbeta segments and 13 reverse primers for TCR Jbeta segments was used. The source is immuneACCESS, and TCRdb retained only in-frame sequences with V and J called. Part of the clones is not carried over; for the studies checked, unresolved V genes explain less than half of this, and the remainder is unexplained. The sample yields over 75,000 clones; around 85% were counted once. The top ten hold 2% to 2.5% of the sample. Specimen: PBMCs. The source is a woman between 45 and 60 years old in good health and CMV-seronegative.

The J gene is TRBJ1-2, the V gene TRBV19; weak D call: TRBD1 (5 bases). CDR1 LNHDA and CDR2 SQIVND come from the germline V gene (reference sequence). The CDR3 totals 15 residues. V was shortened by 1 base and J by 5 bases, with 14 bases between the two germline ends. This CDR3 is CASSIGVQDGYGYTF. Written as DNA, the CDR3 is TGTGCCAGTAGTATAGGGGTACAGGACGGATATGGCTACACCTTC.

Written as DNA, the CDR3 is TGTGCCAGCAGTCTTACGGGACTCTCCTACGAGCAGTACTTC. As protein: CASSLTGLSYEQYF. The chain recombines TRBV6-5 with TRBJ2-7, with D possibly TRBD2 on 6 matching bases. The germline V and J ends were trimmed by 5 bases and 0 bases, with 11 bases remaining between them. Germline V lookup: CDR1 MNHEY, CDR2 SVGAGI. The CDR3 spans 14 residues.

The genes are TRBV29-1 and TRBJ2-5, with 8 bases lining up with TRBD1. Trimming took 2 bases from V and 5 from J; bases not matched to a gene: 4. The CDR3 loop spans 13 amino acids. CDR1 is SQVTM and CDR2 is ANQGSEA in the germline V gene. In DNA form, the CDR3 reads TGCAGCGTTGAACGGGACAGGAGGGAGACCCAGTACTTC. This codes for CSVERDRRETQYF.

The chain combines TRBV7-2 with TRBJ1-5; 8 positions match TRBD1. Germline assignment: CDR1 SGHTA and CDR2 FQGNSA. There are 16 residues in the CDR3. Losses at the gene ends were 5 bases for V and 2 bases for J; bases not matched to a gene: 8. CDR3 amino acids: CASSHSDRGGNQPQHF. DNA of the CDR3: TGTGCCAGCAGCCACTCAGACAGGGGAGGCAATCAGCCCCAGCATTTT.

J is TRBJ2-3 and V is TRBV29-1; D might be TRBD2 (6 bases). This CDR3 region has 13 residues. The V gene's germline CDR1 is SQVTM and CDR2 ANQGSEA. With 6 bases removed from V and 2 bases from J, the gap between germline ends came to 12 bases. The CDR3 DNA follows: TGCAGCGTGGCCGGGACTGTCACAGATACGCAGTATTTT. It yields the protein CSVAGTVTDTQYF.

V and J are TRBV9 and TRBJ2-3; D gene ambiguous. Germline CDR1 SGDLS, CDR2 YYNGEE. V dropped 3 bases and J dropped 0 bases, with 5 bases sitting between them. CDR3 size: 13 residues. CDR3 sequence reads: CASSETSTDTQYF. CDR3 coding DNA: TGTGCCAGCAGCGAGACTAGCACAGATACGCAGTATTTT.

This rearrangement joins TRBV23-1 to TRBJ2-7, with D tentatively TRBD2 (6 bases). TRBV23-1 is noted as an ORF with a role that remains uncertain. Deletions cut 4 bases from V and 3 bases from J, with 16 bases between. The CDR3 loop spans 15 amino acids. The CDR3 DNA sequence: TGCGCCAGCAGTCGCCGGCAGGGACTGGTCTACGAGCAGTACTTC. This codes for CASSRRQGLVYEQYF.

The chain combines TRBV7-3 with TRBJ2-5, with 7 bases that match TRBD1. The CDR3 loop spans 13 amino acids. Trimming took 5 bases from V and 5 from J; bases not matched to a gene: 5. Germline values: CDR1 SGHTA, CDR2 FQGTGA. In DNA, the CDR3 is TGTGCCAGCAGCCTGACAGGGTGGGAGACCCAGTACTTC. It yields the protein CASSLTGWETQYF.

The CDR3 loop is CASSDTGYYGYTF. The DNA for the CDR3 is TGTGCCAGCAGCGATACAGGGTACTATGGCTACACCTTC. This rearrangement joins TRBV7-9 to TRBJ1-2; maybe TRBD1 (6 bases). V was pared by 5 bases and J by 3 bases, with 10 bases between. CDR3 length equals 13 residues. CDR1 is SEHNR, CDR2 FQNEAQ, per germline (reference sequence).

The CDR3 reads CASSLGRGGFTEAFF. Written as DNA, the CDR3 is TGTGCCAGCAGCTTAGGAAGAGGGGGCTTTACTGAAGCTTTCTTT. The chain has TRBV7-6 and TRBJ1-1; 7 bases fit TRBD1. The CDR3 runs to 15 residues. Trimming took 1 base from V and 5 from J; bases not matched to a gene: 7. Germline V gene lookup returns CDR1 SGHVS and CDR2 FNYEAQ. Variable domain in full (rest from reference TRBV7-6 and TRBJ1-1): GAGVSQSPRYKVTKRGQDVALRCDPISGHVSLYWYRQALGQGPEFLTYFNYEAQQDKSGLPNDRFSAERPEGSISTLTIQRTEQRDSAMYRCASSLGRGGFTEAFFGQGTRLTVV.

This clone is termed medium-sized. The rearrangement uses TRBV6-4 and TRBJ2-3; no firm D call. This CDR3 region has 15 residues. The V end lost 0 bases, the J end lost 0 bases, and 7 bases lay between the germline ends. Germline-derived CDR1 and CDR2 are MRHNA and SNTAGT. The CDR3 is CASSDSASSTDTQYF. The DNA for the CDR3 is TGTGCCAGCAGTGACTCGGCTTCTAGCACAGATACGCAGTATTTT.

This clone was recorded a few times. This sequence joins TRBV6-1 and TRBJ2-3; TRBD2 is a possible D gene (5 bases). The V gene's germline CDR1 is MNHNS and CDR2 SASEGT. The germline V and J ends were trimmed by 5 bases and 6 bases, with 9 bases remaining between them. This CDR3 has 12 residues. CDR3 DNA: TGTGCCAGCAGTACTAGTTGGGATACGCAGTATTTT. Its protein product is CASSTSWDTQYF.

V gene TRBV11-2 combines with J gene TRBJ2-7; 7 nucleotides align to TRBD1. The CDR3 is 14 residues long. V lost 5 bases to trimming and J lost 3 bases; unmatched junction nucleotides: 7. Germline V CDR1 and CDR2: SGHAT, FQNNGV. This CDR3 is CASSPWTGDYEQYV. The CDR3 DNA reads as TGTGCCAGCAGCCCTTGGACAGGAGACTACGAGCAGTACGTC.

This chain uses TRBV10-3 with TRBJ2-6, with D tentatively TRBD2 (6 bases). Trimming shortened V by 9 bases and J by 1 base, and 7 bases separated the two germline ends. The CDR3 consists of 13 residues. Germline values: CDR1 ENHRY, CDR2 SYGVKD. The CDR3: CAIGTSGANVLTF. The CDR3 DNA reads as TGTGCCATTGGGACTTCTGGGGCCAACGTCCTGACTTTC.

The CDR3 coding sequence is TGCGCCAGCATCCAAAAGGCAGGGGGCTTTGAAGCTTTCTTT. It encodes CASIQKAGGFEAFF. The rearrangement uses TRBV10-1 and TRBJ1-1; 8 nucleotides line up with TRBD1. Germline-derived CDR1 and CDR2 are WNHNN and SYGVQD (reference sequence). There are 14 residues in the CDR3. With V trimmed by 7 bases and J by 7 bases, 11 bases remained unmatched.

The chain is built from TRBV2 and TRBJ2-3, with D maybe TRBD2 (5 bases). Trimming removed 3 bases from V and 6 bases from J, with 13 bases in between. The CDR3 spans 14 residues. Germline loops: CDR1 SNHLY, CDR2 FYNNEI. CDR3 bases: TGTGCCAGCAGTGAGGCGCTAGCTTGGGATACGCAGTATTTT. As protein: CASSEALAWDTQYF. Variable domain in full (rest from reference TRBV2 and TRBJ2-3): EPEVTQTPSHQVTQMGQEVILRCVPISNHLYFYWYRQILGQKVEFLVSFYNNEISEKSEIFDDQFSVERPDGSNFTLKIRSTKLEDSAMYFCASSEALAWDTQYFGPGTRLTVL.

The CDR3 DNA reads as TGTGCCAGCAGCTCTACCTCTGGAAACACCATATATTTT. Protein product: CASSSTSGNTIYF. The chain has TRBV7-2 and TRBJ1-3; no clear D gene. The germline V and J ends were trimmed by 4 bases and 0 bases, with 4 bases remaining between them. Germline V gene sequence: CDR1 SGHTA, CDR2 FQGNSA. The CDR3 is 13 residues long.

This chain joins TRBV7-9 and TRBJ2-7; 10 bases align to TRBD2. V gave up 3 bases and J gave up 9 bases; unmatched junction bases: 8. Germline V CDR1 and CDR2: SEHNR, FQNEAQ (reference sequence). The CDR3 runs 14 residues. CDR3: CASSLDSGGLGQYF. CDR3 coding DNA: TGTGCCAGCAGCTTGGATAGCGGGGGGTTAGGGCAGTACTTC. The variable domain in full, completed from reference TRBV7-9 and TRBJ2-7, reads DTGVSQNPRHKITKRGQNVTFRCDPISEHNRLYWYRQTLGQGPEFLTYFQNEAQLEKSRLLSDRFSAERPKGSFSTLEIQRTEQGDSAMYLCASSLDSGGLGQYFGPGTRLTVT.

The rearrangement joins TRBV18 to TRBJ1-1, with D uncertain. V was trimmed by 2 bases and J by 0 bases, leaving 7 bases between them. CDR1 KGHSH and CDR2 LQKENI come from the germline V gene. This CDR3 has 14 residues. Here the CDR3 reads CASSPKSMNTEAFF. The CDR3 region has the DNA TGTGCCAGCTCACCAAAGAGTATGAACACTGAAGCTTTCTTT.

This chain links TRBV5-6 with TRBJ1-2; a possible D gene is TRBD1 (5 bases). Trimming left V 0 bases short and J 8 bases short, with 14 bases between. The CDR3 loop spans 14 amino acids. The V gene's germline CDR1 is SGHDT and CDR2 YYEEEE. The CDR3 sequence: CASSLGQGLGGYTF. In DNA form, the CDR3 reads TGTGCCAGCAGCTTGGGGCAGGGCCTGGGGGGCTACACCTTC.

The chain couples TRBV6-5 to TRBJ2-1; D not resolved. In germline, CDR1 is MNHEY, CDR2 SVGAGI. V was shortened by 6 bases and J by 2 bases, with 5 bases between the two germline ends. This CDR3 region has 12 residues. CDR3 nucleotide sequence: TGTGCCAGCAGCCAAACCTACAATGAGCAGTTCTTC. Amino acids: CASSQTYNEQFF.

The CDR3 DNA sequence: TGTGCCAGCAGTTTAGAGGGACAGGGAGCCTACGAGCAGTACTTC. Translation gives CASSLEGQGAYEQYF. The chain recombines TRBV27 with TRBJ2-7; the match to TRBD1 covers 9 bases. Germline V gene data show CDR1 as MNHEY and CDR2 as SMNVEV (reference sequence). This CDR3 has 15 residues. V was clipped by 2 bases and J by 2 bases; unmatched bases: 4.

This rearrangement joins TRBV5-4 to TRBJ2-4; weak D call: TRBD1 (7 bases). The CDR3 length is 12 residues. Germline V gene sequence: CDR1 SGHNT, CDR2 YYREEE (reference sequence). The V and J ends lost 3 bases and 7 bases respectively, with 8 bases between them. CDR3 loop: CASSSGGNIQYF. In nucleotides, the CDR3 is TGTGCCAGCAGCTCAGGGGGGAACATTCAGTACTTC.

The CDR3 loop is CAISEGGTSGGANTQYF. The CDR3 bases are TGTGCCATCAGTGAGGGAGGGACTAGCGGGGGGGCGAATACGCAGTATTTT. The chain joins TRBV10-3 to TRBJ2-3; 16 bases fit TRBD2. Trimming at V came to 2 bases and at J to 7 bases, leaving 6 bases not matched to a gene. This CDR3 region has 17 residues. CDR1 and CDR2 (germline): ENHRY, SYGVKD.

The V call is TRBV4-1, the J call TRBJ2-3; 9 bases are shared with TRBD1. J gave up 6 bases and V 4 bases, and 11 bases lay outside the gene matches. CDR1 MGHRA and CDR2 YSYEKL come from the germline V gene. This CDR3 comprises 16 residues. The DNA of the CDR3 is TGCGCCAGCAGCCTACGACAGGGGGTTCTAGCGGATACGCAGTATTTT. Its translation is CASSLRQGVLADTQYF.

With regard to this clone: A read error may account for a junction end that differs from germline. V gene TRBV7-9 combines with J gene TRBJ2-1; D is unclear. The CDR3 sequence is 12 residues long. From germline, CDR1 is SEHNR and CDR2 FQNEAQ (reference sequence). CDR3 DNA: TGTACCAGCAGCGACATAGGCAATGAGCAGTTCTTC. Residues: CTSSDIGNEQFF.

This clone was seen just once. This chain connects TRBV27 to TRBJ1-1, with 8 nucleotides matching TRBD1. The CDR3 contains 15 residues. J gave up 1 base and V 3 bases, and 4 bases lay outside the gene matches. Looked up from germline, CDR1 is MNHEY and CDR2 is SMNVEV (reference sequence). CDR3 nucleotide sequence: TGTGCCAGCAGTTTCCCCGGACAGGGGAACACTGAAGCTTTCTTT. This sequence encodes CASSFPGQGNTEAFF.

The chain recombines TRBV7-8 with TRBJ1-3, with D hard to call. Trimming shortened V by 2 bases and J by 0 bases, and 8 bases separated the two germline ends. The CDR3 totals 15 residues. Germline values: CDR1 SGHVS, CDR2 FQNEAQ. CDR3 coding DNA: TGTGCCAGCAGCTTATATATGAGCTCTGGAAACACCATATATTTT. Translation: CASSLYMSSGNTIYF.

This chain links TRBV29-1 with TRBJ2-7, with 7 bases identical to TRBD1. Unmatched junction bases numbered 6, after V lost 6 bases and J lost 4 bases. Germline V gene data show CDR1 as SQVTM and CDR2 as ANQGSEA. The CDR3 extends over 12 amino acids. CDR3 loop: CSVRQGFYEQYF. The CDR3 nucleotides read TGCAGCGTCCGACAGGGTTTTTACGAGCAGTACTTC.